The 11 T cell receptor beta chains listed next were all sequenced from one sample in a study of cytomegalovirus exposure and HLA in healthy donors. Vbeta (60) and Jbeta (13) primers were used in the PCR. The repertoire was sequenced with immunoSEQ multiplex PCR; TCRdb's copy has only in-frame clones and lacks some. The sample includes 100,000 to 150,000 clones, 81% of them seen just once. The sample taken for sequencing was PBMCs. The receptor source for this set is a man younger than 35 in good health and CMV-seronegative.

The V gene is TRBV7-2, the J gene TRBJ1-3, with D possibly matching TRBD1 (5 bases). This CDR3 is 15 amino acids long. Germline V gives CDR1 SGHTA, CDR2 FQGNSA. V dropped 4 bases and J dropped 2 bases, with 12 bases sitting between them. Here the CDR3 reads CASSSQGAAGNTIYF. Here the CDR3 DNA reads TGTGCCAGCAGCTCGCAGGGCGCAGCTGGAAACACCATATATTTT.

This clone was observed a few times. This chain connects TRBV18 to TRBJ2-7, with 10 bases aligning to TRBD1. J was trimmed by 7 bases and V by 4 bases; bases with no gene match: 7. Germline CDR1 is KGHSH and CDR2 is LQKENI. This CDR3 is 14 amino acids long. The CDR3 is CASSHRQGAGEQYF. The CDR3 DNA reads TGTGCCAGCTCACATCGACAGGGGGCGGGGGAGCAGTACTTC.

The chain combines TRBV5-1 with TRBJ2-3, with D unresolved. The V gene lost 6 bases and the J gene lost 5 bases, with 13 bases spanning the gap. The CDR3 totals 13 residues. Germline CDR1 SGHRS, CDR2 YFSETQ. CDR3 in DNA: TGCGCCAGCACTCCCCCCGCCGGAGATACGCAGTATTTT. It codes for CASTPPAGDTQYF.

The chain couples TRBV2 to TRBJ1-5; D not resolved. V lost 6 bases and J lost 1, with 13 bases in between. The CDR3 sequence is 15 residues long. The germline V gene has CDR1 SNHLY and CDR2 FYNNEI. CDR3 DNA: TGTGCCAGCAGACGACAAAGCAGGAGCAATCAGCCCCAGCATTTT. Translated: CASRRQSRSNQPQHF.

The genes are TRBV29-1 and TRBJ2-5; TRBD2 agrees at 11 bases. The CDR3 is 17 residues long. CDR1 is SQVTM and CDR2 is ANQGSEA in the germline V gene. Trimming at V came to 2 bases and at J to 5 bases, leaving 13 bases not matched to a gene. The CDR3 DNA reads TGCAGCGTTGAACCCCTTGGTGTAGCGGGGGGGCTCGAGACCCAGTACTTC. Its translation: CSVEPLGVAGGLETQYF.

CDR3 nucleotides: TGTGCCAGCAGCTGGGGACAGGCTAGCACAGATACGCAGTATTTT. Protein: CASSWGQASTDTQYF. This rearrangement joins TRBV5-4 to TRBJ2-3; 8 bases line up with TRBD1. Germline assignment: CDR1 SGHNT and CDR2 YYREEE (reference sequence). V dropped 3 bases and J dropped 0; count of bases not matched to a gene: 3. CDR3 length: 15 residues.

This chain links TRBV15 with TRBJ2-1; D not certain. Germline loops: CDR1 LNHNV, CDR2 YYDKDF (reference sequence). The CDR3 length is 14 residues. Trimming pared 8 bases from V and 0 bases from J, leaving 11 bases between. The CDR3 is CATGELSSYNEQFF. CDR3 nucleotides: TGTGCCACCGGAGAACTGAGCTCCTACAATGAGCAGTTCTTC.

In regard to this clone: Other DNA variants within this sample encode the same CDR3. J is TRBJ2-7 and V is TRBV7-8; 9 bases align to TRBD2. V dropped 0 bases and J dropped 4; count of bases not matched to a gene: 10. Germline values: CDR1 SGHVS, CDR2 FQNEAQ. The CDR3 extends over 17 amino acids. CDR3 DNA: TGTGCCAGCAGCTTAGCGGTAGCGGGGGCTACTCTTTACGAGCAGTACTTC. Its translation is CASSLAVAGATLYEQYF.

This clone has only one observation. This CDR3 reads CASSLGRSGSGTDTQYF. CDR3 sequence (DNA): TGTGCCAGCAGCTTAGGCCGATCGGGGTCCGGCACAGATACGCAGTATTTT. V is TRBV13 and J is TRBJ2-3; a weak D match, TRBD2 (5 bases). CDR3 length: 17 amino acids. From germline, CDR1 is PRHDT and CDR2 FYEKMQ (reference sequence). Trimming removed 0 bases from V and 1 base from J, with 14 bases in between.

In its sample, this clone was seen once. The rearrangement uses TRBV9 and TRBJ2-1, with a possible D match to TRBD2 (7 bases). This CDR3 has 16 amino acids. The ends were cut back, 4 bases at V and 5 bases at J, with 19 bases in the middle. Germline V gene sequence: CDR1 SGDLS, CDR2 YYNGEE. The CDR3 is CASSSQLRGRDNEQFF. The CDR3 nucleotides read TGTGCCAGCAGCTCCCAGTTGAGGGGGAGGGACAATGAGCAGTTCTTC.

This chain links TRBV5-6 with TRBJ2-7; 7 nucleotides agree with TRBD1. This CDR3 region has 16 residues. Germline CDR1 reads SGHDT; CDR2 reads YYEEEE. The junction had 6 bases not matched to a gene; V was cut back by 0 bases and J by 0 bases. This CDR3 reads CASSLGRDRRSYEQYF. CDR3 in DNA: TGTGCCAGCAGCTTGGGAAGGGACAGACGCTCCTACGAGCAGTACTTC.